This is a list of T cell receptor beta chains from one sample in a study of response to subunit inactivated influenza vaccine. TCRdb ran MiXCR on the RT-PCR reads and lists one entry per CDR3 protein. Of about 800,000 distinct CDR3 sequences in the sample, 21% were seen once. Sequencing was performed on PBMCs from blood, taken more than 4 days after vaccination. These receptors were obtained from a man between 45 and 60 years old who received an inactivated influenza vaccine. The CDR3 runs from the conserved cysteine through the conserved F or W. The D gene is left open where the match is weak. Clone size is not always given. Where it is, it says once, few, many or a class for expanded clones.

v_gene: TRBV24-1
abundance: few
j_gene: TRBJ2-1
d_gene: TRBD1
CDR3nt: TGTGCCACCAGTGACCCCCGGGACAGTACACATGAGCAGTTCTTC
CDR3aa: CATSDPRDSTHEQFF

v_gene: TRBV11-2
abundance: NA
j_gene: TRBJ1-5
d_gene: TRBD1
CDR3nt: TGTGCCAGCAGCTTAGTACGGACAGGGGGCGCGGGGAGCAATCAGCCCCAGCATTTT
CDR3aa: CASSLVRTGGAGSNQPQHF

v_gene: TRBV7-9
abundance: few
j_gene: TRBJ2-4
d_gene: NA
CDR3nt: TGTGCCAGCAGCTTATTTGGGAACGAGGGAAACATTCAGTACTTC
CDR3aa: CASSLFGNEGNIQYF

v_gene: TRBV19
abundance: NA
j_gene: TRBJ2-3
d_gene: NA
CDR3nt: TGTGCCAGTAGTAGTTCGTCAGCGGATACGCAGTATTTT
CDR3aa: CASSSSSADTQYF

v_gene: TRBV5-1
abundance: NA
j_gene: TRBJ2-2
d_gene: NA
CDR3nt: TGCGCCAGCAGCTTGGCCAGTATAAGCGGGGAGCTGTTTTTT
CDR3aa: CASSLASISGELFF

v_gene: TRBV7-2
abundance: once
j_gene: TRBJ2-7
d_gene: TRBD2
CDR3nt: TGTGCCAGCAGTAAAGGGACTATTGGGTTCGAGCAGTACTTC
CDR3aa: CASSKGTIGFEQYF

v_gene: TRBV15
abundance: once
j_gene: TRBJ1-5
d_gene: NA
CDR3nt: TGTGCCACCAGCAGGACGTCGGATCAGCCCCAGCATTTT
CDR3aa: CATSRTSDQPQHF

v_gene: TRBV12-3/TRBV12-4
abundance: NA
j_gene: TRBJ1-4
d_gene: NA
CDR3nt: TGTGCCAGCAGTTTTTATGGTGAAAAACTGTTTTTT
CDR3aa: CASSFYGEKLFF

v_gene: TRBV6-6
abundance: NA
j_gene: TRBJ2-3
d_gene: NA
CDR3nt: TGTGCCAGCAGTAGTGATGGCACAGATACGCAGTATTTT
CDR3aa: CASSSDGTDTQYF

v_gene: TRBV13
abundance: NA
j_gene: TRBJ2-1
d_gene: TRBD1
CDR3nt: TGTGCCAGCAGCCTAACCAGGGGGCCAGCCAATGAGCAGTTCTTC
CDR3aa: CASSLTRGPANEQFF

v_gene: TRBV7-2
abundance: NA
j_gene: TRBJ1-1
d_gene: NA
CDR3nt: TGTGCCAGCAGCATAACCTTCGGGGGTACTGAAGCTTTCTTT
CDR3aa: CASSITFGGTEAFF

v_gene: TRBV7-8
abundance: NA
j_gene: TRBJ2-1
d_gene: TRBD1
CDR3nt: TGTGCCAGCAGCTTAGTAGGGGGCACCTTTAAGGAGCAGTTCTTC
CDR3aa: CASSLVGGTFKEQFF

v_gene: TRBV5-1
abundance: NA
j_gene: TRBJ2-6
d_gene: TRBD2
CDR3nt: TGCGCCAGCAGCTTGGCGCCGGGAGGGGGAGGATCTGGGGCCAACGTCCTGACTTTC
CDR3aa: CASSLAPGGGGSGANVLTF

v_gene: TRBV29-1
abundance: NA
j_gene: TRBJ2-3
d_gene: NA
CDR3nt: TGCAGCGTTTTAGTTGTAGATACGCAGTATTTT
CDR3aa: CSVLVVDTQYF

v_gene: TRBV5-1
abundance: NA
j_gene: TRBJ2-3
d_gene: TRBD1
CDR3nt: TGCGCCAGCAGGCCGGGACAGGGACGGTCAGATACGCAGTATTTT
CDR3aa: CASRPGQGRSDTQYF

v_gene: TRBV5-6
abundance: NA
j_gene: TRBJ1-5
d_gene: NA
CDR3nt: TGTGCCAGCAGCTTGGATCAGGGTACTAGCCAGCATTTT
CDR3aa: CASSLDQGTSQHF

v_gene: TRBV5-1
abundance: few
j_gene: TRBJ2-5
d_gene: NA
CDR3nt: TGCGCCAGCAGCTTGGTGCAGGGTGCCAAAGAGACCCAGTACTTC
CDR3aa: CASSLVQGAKETQYF

v_gene: TRBV3-1
abundance: NA
j_gene: TRBJ2-3
d_gene: NA
CDR3nt: TGTGCCAGCAGCCAAAACCGACCAGATACGCAGTATTTT
CDR3aa: CASSQNRPDTQYF

v_gene: TRBV10-3
abundance: NA
j_gene: TRBJ2-7
d_gene: NA
CDR3nt: TGTGCCATCAGCCCAGGTTCCCTCTACGAGCAGTACTTC
CDR3aa: CAISPGSLYEQYF

v_gene: TRBV20-1
abundance: many
j_gene: TRBJ2-1
d_gene: NA
CDR3nt: TGCAGTGTGGACTGGAACAATGAGCAGTTCTTC
CDR3aa: CSVDWNNEQFF